The clone carrying this TCR beta chain was counted once. Its antigen is not known. These data come from a study of CD8+CD57+ T cells in acquired aplastic anemia. The CDR3 covers 15 residues. CDR1 and CDR2 (germline): SGHRS, YFSETQ. V dropped 4 bases and J dropped 6 bases, with 19 bases sitting between them. The template for TCR beta VDJ and CDR3 sequence profiling was genomic DNA. One entry per CDR3 protein, called by TCRdb with MiXCR from the reads. This table holds a few hundred thousand distinct CDR3 sequences, 45% to 65% found once. The authors sequenced patients whose flow cytometry had shown CD8+CD57+ cell expansion. Study results and caveats: Found in both controls and patients were around 31 CD8+ CDR3 sequences.

The V and J genes are TRBV5-1 and TRBJ1-1; D might be TRBD1 (5 bases). Sequencing used sorted CD4+, CD8+, or CD8+CD57+ T cells (not recorded which) from PBMCs. This TCR derives from a human donor with aplastic anemia. The CDR3 is CASSQGAGLSAEAFF. In nucleotides, the CDR3 is TGCGCCAGCAGCCAAGGGGCAGGACTCTCGGCTGAAGCTTTCTTT.